This T cell receptor beta chain derives from a study of blood T cell repertoires in COVID-19. Across the whole study: Samples taken during acute and convalescent COVID-19 were collected in the United States, Italy and Spain. From T cells, B-cell-depleted T cells, or PBMCs came the material, which was cDNA or gDNA.

In the original workflow: Using reference gene primer amplification, nucleated cell counts were estimated. This table comes from immunoSEQ multiplex PCR, and its TCRdb copy is limited to in-frame clones, with some not included. That table furnishes V, J and clone size, whereas the DNA furnished D and trimming. Of some 200,000 clones in the sample, around 79% were seen once. The sample consisted of peripheral blood. The receptor's source is an older woman with acute or convalescent COVID-19.

DNA of the CDR3: TGTGCCAGCACTGTTGCTGGGGCAGCTTTCCCGGGGGGGTATGGCTACACCTTC. Translation gives CASTVAGAAFPGGYGYTF. The chain carries TRBV7-2 and TRBJ1-2, with a possible D match to TRBD1 (5 bases). V was clipped by 7 bases and J by 5 bases, with 29 bases between them. CDR3 length: 18 residues. Germline CDR1 and CDR2: SGHTA and FQGNSA.